A single sample gave rise to the 30 T cell receptor beta chains below, sequenced in a study of blood T cell repertoires in COVID-19. The table came from immunoSEQ multiplex PCR; TCRdb's copy has only in-frame clones and leaves some out. Here the sample spans about 50,000 clones, 90% being singletons. Sequencing was carried out using peripheral blood. All receptors come from a human donor in a cohort sampled during active COVID-19.

The V and J genes are TRBV6-5 and TRBJ1-6; D is perhaps TRBD1 (6 bases). Germline CDR1 is MNHEY and CDR2 is SVGAGI. This CDR3 is built from 15 residues. The V end was cut by 0 bases, the J end by 10 bases, with 13 bases between. CDR3 protein: CASSYSTGSKSPLHF. CDR3 nucleotides: TGTGCCAGCAGTTACTCGACAGGTAGCAAGTCACCCCTCCACTTT.

The DNA of the CDR3 is TGTGCCAGCAGCCAAGAAGCCTTCCCCACAGATACGCAGTATTTT. Translation: CASSQEAFPTDTQYF. This chain uses TRBV3-1 (or the pseudogene TRBV3-2) with TRBJ2-3; D remains ambiguous. The CDR3 covers 15 residues. With 0 bases removed from V and 2 bases from J, the gap between germline ends came to 9 bases. Germline V gene data show CDR1 as LGHDT and CDR2 as YNNKEL (reference sequence).

The V and J genes are TRBV11-2 and TRBJ2-4; weak D call: TRBD1 (5 bases). Germline-derived CDR1 and CDR2 are SGHAT and FQNNGV. The CDR3 contains 13 residues. Trimming left V 6 bases short and J 6 bases short, with 12 bases between. The CDR3 coding sequence is TGTGCCAGCAGTTTGGACATGGGAAACATTCAGTACTTC. Translation gives CASSLDMGNIQYF.

This chain joins TRBV4-2 and TRBJ2-1, with 9 bases matching TRBD2. CDR3 size: 14 residues. The germline gives CDR1 LGHNA, CDR2 YNFKEQ. V lost 6 bases to trimming and J lost 8 bases; unmatched junction nucleotides: 8. Here the CDR3 DNA reads TGTGCCAGCAGGGGTAGCGGGAGTATCTATGAGCAGTTCTTC. Amino acids: CASRGSGSIYEQFF.

The J gene is TRBJ2-7, the V gene TRBV21-1; the D segment call TRBD1 is taken from the table without a DNA check. TRBV21-1 is a documented pseudogene. CDR3 length equals 19 residues. In DNA form, the CDR3 reads TGTGCCAGCAGCAACGACCTACAGGGGGCTGTTGGGTTCGTTTACGAGCAGTACGTC. Protein product: CASSNDLQGAVGFVYEQYV.

In this sample, this clone turned up once. J is TRBJ2-1 and V is TRBV7-2, with a weak D call TRBD2 (6 bases). This CDR3 has 16 amino acids. Germline assignment: CDR1 SGHTA and CDR2 FQGNSA. The V end was cut by 1 base, the J end by 2 bases, with 12 bases between. Written as DNA, the CDR3 is TGTGCCAGCAGCTTAGATGGGGCGGGACCCTACAATGAGCAGTTCTTC. This translates into CASSLDGAGPYNEQFF.

The chain recombines TRBV10-3 with TRBJ2-5; D call uncertain. This CDR3 has 15 residues. Germline V gene lookup returns CDR1 ENHRY and CDR2 SYGVKD. The V end was cut by 2 bases, the J end by 5 bases, with 15 bases between. The CDR3, as DNA: TGTGCCATCAGTGAGGGCCTCAAAAAGAGGGAGACCCAGTACTTC. It translates to CAISEGLKKRETQYF.

V gene TRBV5-6 combines with J gene TRBJ1-5, with D perhaps TRBD1 (6 bases). Germline lookup yields CDR1 SGHDT and CDR2 YYEEEE. There are 14 residues in the CDR3. With 4 bases removed from V and 3 bases from J, the gap between germline ends came to 11 bases. The CDR3 bases are TGTGCCAGCAGCCCGGGACATAACAATCAGCCCCAGCATTTT. The encoded protein is CASSPGHNNQPQHF.

This sequence joins TRBV12-3 or TRBV12-4 and TRBJ1-2; D remains unclear. The CDR3 has 12 amino acids. CDR3 bases: TGTGTCGAATCTTCAGTTAACTATGGCTACACCTTC. Translating it yields CVESSVNYGYTF.

The J gene is TRBJ2-2, the V gene TRBV5-5; the D gene is possibly TRBD2 (7 bases). The CDR3 runs to 16 residues. Trimming removed 5 bases from V and 7 bases from J, with 21 bases in between. Germline CDR1 reads SGHKS; CDR2 reads YYEKEE (reference sequence). CDR3: CASRFGHRGAIGELFF. CDR3 sequence (DNA): TGTGCCAGCAGGTTTGGTCACCGGGGGGCCATCGGGGAGCTGTTTTTT.

This rearrangement joins TRBV9 to TRBJ2-1; 9 nucleotides line up with TRBD1. The germline gives CDR1 SGDLS, CDR2 YYNGEE. V was pared by 3 bases and J by 2 bases, with 12 bases of the junction left unmatched. The CDR3 spans 18 residues. The CDR3 DNA reads TGTGCCAGCAGCGACCGGGACAGGGTATCGTTTCCCTACAATGAGCAGTTCTTC. As protein: CASSDRDRVSFPYNEQFF.

V and J are TRBV12-3 or TRBV12-4 and TRBJ1-1; no definite D call. V gave up 1 base and J gave up 10 bases, with 13 bases separating them. The CDR3 is made up of 13 amino acids. The CDR3 spells CASSLGPSMVAFF. CDR3 bases: TGTGCCAGCAGTTTAGGGCCTTCGATGGTAGCTTTCTTT.

The chain has TRBV5-5 and TRBJ2-1, with a weak D call TRBD2 (6 bases). CDR1 and CDR2 (germline): SGHKS, YYEKEE (reference sequence). The V end lost 2 bases, the J end lost 1 base, and 10 bases lay between the germline ends. There are 15 residues in the CDR3. In DNA form, the CDR3 reads TGTGCCAGCAGCTTTGCAGGGACTTCCTACAATGAGCAGTTCTTC. Translating it yields CASSFAGTSYNEQFF.

The rearrangement joins TRBV30 to TRBJ1-1; 7 nucleotides line up with TRBD1. Per germline, CDR1 GTSNPN and CDR2 SVGIG (reference sequence). V dropped 2 bases and J dropped 0; count of bases not matched to a gene: 6. The CDR3 sequence is 15 residues long. The CDR3 bases are TGTGCCTGGAGTCCTTTGACAGGGCTGAACACTGAAGCTTTCTTT. This codes for CAWSPLTGLNTEAFF. Full variable domain (rest looked up from reference TRBV30 and TRBJ1-1): SQTIHQWPATLVQPVGSPLSLECTVEGTSNPNLYWYRQAAGRGLQLLFYSVGIGQISSEVPQNLSASRPQDRQFILSSKKLLLSDSGFYLCAWSPLTGLNTEAFFGQGTRLTVV.

The V and J genes are TRBV20-1 and TRBJ1-4, with D possibly matching TRBD1 (6 bases). V dropped 3 bases and J dropped 4 bases, with 15 bases sitting between them. This CDR3 has 15 amino acids. Germline V lookup: CDR1 DFQATT, CDR2 SNEGSKA (reference sequence). The CDR3 sequence is CSASSHRVLNEKLFF. DNA of the CDR3: TGCAGTGCTAGTTCCCACAGGGTGCTTAATGAAAAACTGTTTTTT.

This rearrangement joins TRBV28 to TRBJ1-3; TRBD1 is a possible D gene (5 bases). There are 14 residues in the CDR3. The germline gives CDR1 MDHEN, CDR2 SYDVKM. Trimming took off 7 bases at V and 4 bases at J, with 14 bases between the two ends. The CDR3: CASIGRTSGNTIYF. CDR3 DNA: TGTGCCAGCATTGGTAGGACATCGGGAAACACCATATATTTT.

The gene calls are TRBV3-1 (or the pseudogene TRBV3-2) and TRBJ2-5; the match to TRBD2 covers 8 bases. CDR3 length equals 14 residues. Germline V gene sequence: CDR1 LGHDT, CDR2 YNNKEL (reference sequence). After removal of 9 bases from V and 5 bases from J, the junction contained 11 bases not matched to a gene. DNA for the CDR3: TGTGCCAGTAAGGCGGGGGGCAACAGGGAGACCCAGTACTTC. It translates to CASKAGGNRETQYF.

V gene TRBV10-1 combines with J gene TRBJ1-6; 8 nucleotides agree with TRBD1. This CDR3 is 14 amino acids long. The germline CDR1 and CDR2 sequences are WNHNN and SYGVQD (reference sequence). Losses at the gene ends were 5 bases for V and 7 bases for J; bases not matched to a gene: 4. The CDR3, as DNA: TGCGCCAGCAGTCTGGACAGGGACAATTCACCCCTCCACTTT. Its protein is CASSLDRDNSPLHF.

The chain carries TRBV9 and TRBJ2-5; TRBD1 matches at 9 bases. CDR3 length: 12 amino acids. Trimming at V came to 5 bases and at J to 4 bases, leaving 0 bases not matched to a gene. Germline V gene sequence: CDR1 SGDLS, CDR2 YYNGEE. For the CDR3, the DNA is TGTGCCAGCAGGGGACAGGGAGAGACCCAGTACTTC. Translated: CASRGQGETQYF.

The chain carries TRBV7-2 and TRBJ2-3; 9 nucleotides agree with TRBD1. The ends lost 5 bases at V and 4 bases at J; junction bases unmatched: 7. CDR3 length: 15 residues. Germline loops: CDR1 SGHTA, CDR2 FQGNSA. In DNA form, the CDR3 reads TGTGCCAGCAGCGCAGGGGACAGGGTGGCAGATACGCAGTATTTT. It yields the protein CASSAGDRVADTQYF.

The chain combines TRBV7-9 with TRBJ1-5; D might be TRBD1 (5 bases). The CDR3 covers 12 residues. Germline V gives CDR1 SEHNR, CDR2 FQNEAQ (reference sequence). V was cut by 6 bases and J by 9 bases, with 12 bases left in between. The CDR3 DNA is TGTGCCAGCAGTCGAAACGGGGGGCCCCAGCATTTT. Translated, it gives CASSRNGGPQHF.

This clone is a singleton in its sample. V usage is TRBV11-2 and J usage is TRBJ1-5; D remains ambiguous. Germline lookup yields CDR1 SGHAT and CDR2 FQNNGV. This CDR3 comprises 15 residues. V dropped 1 base and J dropped 1 base, with 8 bases sitting between them. CDR3 in DNA: TGTGCCAGCAGCTTAGTGTCGGGGAGCAATCAGCCCCAGCATTTT. Translation: CASSLVSGSNQPQHF.

This rearrangement joins TRBV19 to TRBJ2-2; 7 nucleotides align to TRBD2. This CDR3 region has 15 residues. V lost 8 bases, J lost 3 bases, and 9 bases stayed unmatched. Germline assignment: CDR1 LNHDA and CDR2 SQIVND (reference sequence). The CDR3, as DNA: TGTGCCAGTCGCCGGGGGGACCTATACACCGGGGAGCTGTTTTTT. Translation: CASRRGDLYTGELFF.

CDR3 sequence: CASSLRGAGGQYV. The CDR3 nucleotides are TGTGCCAGCAGCTTACGGGGGGCCGGAGGGCAGTACGTC. The V and J genes are TRBV7-2 and TRBJ2-7, with D possibly TRBD2 on 7 matching bases. CDR3 length: 13 residues. Deletions cut 2 bases from V and 9 bases from J, with 14 bases between. CDR1 and CDR2 from the germline V gene are SGHTA and FQGNSA.

This clone has just one count. The V and J genes are TRBV19 and TRBJ2-6; a weak D match, TRBD1 (5 bases). Germline V gene data show CDR1 as LNHDA and CDR2 as SQIVND (reference sequence). V lost 4 bases, J lost 0 bases, and 16 bases lay in between. The length of the CDR3 is 18 residues. Here the CDR3 reads CASSKHRTARSGANVLTF. For the CDR3, the DNA is TGTGCCAGTAGTAAACACAGGACGGCCCGCTCTGGGGCCAACGTCCTGACTTTC.

In DNA, the CDR3 is TGTGCCAGCAGCGTCGGGAGTGGGGCCAACGTCCTGACTTTC. This translates into CASSVGSGANVLTF. The chain couples TRBV9 to TRBJ2-6; tentative D call: TRBD2 (6 bases). There are 14 residues in the CDR3. The germline gives CDR1 SGDLS, CDR2 YYNGEE. Trimming removed 2 bases at V and 3 bases at J, with 6 bases between.

This chain connects TRBV24-1 to TRBJ2-1; 8 nucleotides align to TRBD1. V shed 9 bases, J shed 7 bases, and the junction held 4 bases outside the gene matches. The CDR3 sequence is 12 residues long. Germline CDR1 reads KGHDR; CDR2 reads SFDVKD. The CDR3 nucleotides are TGTGCCACCGGGACAGGCGGGAATGAGCAGTTCTTC. Translation gives CATGTGGNEQFF.

The chain uses TRBV11-2 and TRBJ2-1; the D gene is possibly TRBD2 (6 bases). Between the trimmed V and J ends, which lost 5 bases and 3 bases, there was a span of 17 bases. The germline CDR1 and CDR2 sequences are SGHAT and FQNNGV. This CDR3 region has 16 residues. The DNA of the CDR3 is TGTGCCAGCAGCCGCCTCGCGGGGACGAACTACAATGAGCAGTTCTTC. Translating it yields CASSRLAGTNYNEQFF.

The chain carries TRBV6-5 and TRBJ1-4, with 7 bases matching TRBD1. After removal of 10 bases from V and 8 bases from J, the junction contained 13 bases not matched to a gene. The CDR3 is made up of 14 amino acids. Per the germline V gene, CDR1 is MNHEY and CDR2 is SVGAGI. In nucleotides, the CDR3 is TGTGCCACTTCGAGGGGGCAATACGGCGAAAAACTGTTTTTT. Translated: CATSRGQYGEKLFF.

The rearrangement links TRBV21-1 to TRBJ2-7; the D call TRBD2 from the table was never checked on the DNA. TRBV21-1 is designated a pseudogene. The CDR3 extends over 19 amino acids. CDR3 amino acids: CASSKEGRPLAGAYYEQYV. For the CDR3, the DNA is TGTGCCAGCAGCAAAGAGGGGCGTCCCTTAGCGGGGGCCTACTACGAGCAGTACGTC.